This T cell receptor beta chain stems from a study of cytomegalovirus exposure and HLA in healthy donors. The PCR had 60 Vbeta and 13 Jbeta primers. Clones were sequenced by immunoSEQ multiplex PCR, and TCRdb holds only the in-frame ones, with some missing. The repertoire holds about 220,000 clones, around 80% seen once, with 0.71% in the top ten. The V and J ends lost 5 bases and 4 bases, in that order; junction bases with no gene match: 8. The CDR3 is 14 residues long. Germline V gene data show CDR1 as PRHDT and CDR2 as FYEKMQ (reference sequence). Sequencing input: PBMCs. This clonotype was sampled from a boy aged 2 to 9 in good health and CMV-seronegative. J is TRBJ2-7 and V is TRBV13, with TRBD2 matching over 7 bases. In nucleotides, the CDR3 is TGTGCCAGCAGCGGGGGGGATCTAGTGTACGAGCAGTACTTC. It specifies CASSGGDLVYEQYF.